Listed here is a single T cell receptor beta chain. The data originate from a study of blood T cell repertoires in COVID-19. Study-wide context: Some COVID-19 samples were acute and others convalescent; all came from the United States, Italy and Spain. The cDNA or gDNA used as material had been derived from T cells, B-cell-depleted T cells, or PBMCs.

Original analysis: Amplification with reference gene primers provided the estimates of nucleated cell counts. Libraries were prepared by immunoSEQ multiplex PCR; TCRdb keeps only in-frame clonotypes and omits some of them. That table is the source of V, J and clone size, and D and trimming were worked out from the DNA. The profile shows 150,000 to 200,000 clones, more than 65% of them singletons. Unmatched junction bases numbered 8, after V lost 4 bases and J lost 9 bases. The CDR3 contains 14 residues. Germline CDR1 LGHDT, CDR2 YNNKEL (reference sequence). The clonotype originates from a human donor with acute or convalescent COVID-19. The donor label of this sample is uncertain. Material: peripheral blood. This sequence joins TRBV3-1 (or the pseudogene TRBV3-2) and TRBJ2-1, with 8 bases identical to TRBD2. Written as DNA, the CDR3 is TGTGCCAGCAGCCGGATCGGACTAGCCGGTGAGCAGTTCTTC. Its protein is CASSRIGLAGEQFF.